These 14 T cell receptor beta chains came from one sample sequenced in a study of identifying expanded T cells in peripheral blood. Assay used: immunoSEQ multiplex PCR; TCRdb lists only in-frame clones, some missing. The table has more than 80,000 clones, 70% to 90% seen once; the top ten hold 4%. The material sequenced was blood. The receptors were sampled from a person aged 18 to 75 in good health.

For the CDR3, the DNA is TGTGCCAGCAGGGCTGAGTCTCACAATGAGCAGTTCTTC. This translates into CASRAESHNEQFF. The rearrangement joins TRBV2 to TRBJ2-1; no clear D. The germline CDR1 and CDR2 sequences are SNHLY and FYNNEI. V was clipped by 6 bases and J by 5 bases, with 11 bases between them. CDR3 length: 13 amino acids. Full variable domain (remainder filled in from reference TRBV2 and TRBJ2-1): EPEVTQTPSHQVTQMGQEVILRCVPISNHLYFYWYRQILGQKVEFLVSFYNNEISEKSEIFDDQFSVERPDGSNFTLKIRSTKLEDSAMYFCASRAESHNEQFFGPGTRLTVL.

DNA for the CDR3: TGTGCCAGCAGCCCACCCGGGACAGCCTACGAGCAGTACTTC. Translation gives CASSPPGTAYEQYF. This rearrangement joins TRBV7-9 to TRBJ2-7; 7 bases are shared with TRBD1. Trimming took 5 bases from V and 2 from J; bases not matched to a gene: 6. CDR1 and CDR2 (germline): SEHNR, FQNEAQ (reference sequence). CDR3 length: 14 residues.

This clone was counted a single time. The J gene is TRBJ1-5, the V gene TRBV5-1, with no clear D. The CDR3 runs to 13 residues. The ends were cut back, 1 base at V and 7 bases at J, with 9 bases in the middle. Germline CDR1 and CDR2: SGHRS and YFSETQ. The DNA of the CDR3 is TGCGCCAGCAGCTTGTCGGTTGGACAGCCCCAGCATTTT. Amino acids: CASSLSVGQPQHF.

This clone was counted at least ten times. The genes are TRBV7-2 and TRBJ2-7; D may be TRBD1 (6 bases). CDR3 length: 14 amino acids. Germline V gene sequence: CDR1 SGHTA, CDR2 FQGNSA. The V end was cut by 1 base, the J end by 3 bases, with 10 bases between. CDR3 coding DNA: TGTGCCAGCAGCTTAGACGGGACAAACTACGAGCAGTACTTC. This sequence encodes CASSLDGTNYEQYF.

This clone was observed a single time. The chain recombines TRBV6-1 with TRBJ2-5, with a tentative D call TRBD1 (6 bases). Germline assignment: CDR1 MNHNS and CDR2 SASEGT. This CDR3 region has 16 residues. V lost 2 bases to trimming and J lost 4 bases, with 17 bases between them. DNA for the CDR3: TGTGCCAGCAGTGAATGGGTAGGGGGTCTGGGAGAGACCCAGTACTTC. This translates into CASSEWVGGLGETQYF.

This clone was seen once. V usage is TRBV7-9 and J usage is TRBJ1-2; TRBD1 matches 7 bases. V trimming: 3 bases; J trimming: 6 bases; junction bases outside the gene matches: 10. The CDR3 covers 15 residues. Germline CDR1 reads SEHNR; CDR2 reads FQNEAQ (reference sequence). Here the CDR3 reads CASSLLVGTDDGYTF. CDR3 coding DNA: TGTGCCAGCAGCTTGTTGGTGGGGACAGATGATGGCTACACCTTC.

The V gene is TRBV7-9, the J gene TRBJ2-5; 12 bases line up with TRBD2. V dropped 5 bases and J dropped 4; count of bases not matched to a gene: 17. Germline lookup yields CDR1 SEHNR and CDR2 FQNEAQ (reference sequence). This CDR3 contains 19 residues. The CDR3 coding sequence is TGTGCCAGCAGCCACCCAACTTCGAGGACTAGCGGGAAAGGAGAGACCCAGTACTTC. This translates into CASSHPTSRTSGKGETQYF. Based on the CDR3 plus reference TRBV7-9 and TRBJ2-5, the full variable domain is DTGVSQNPRHKITKRGQNVTFRCDPISEHNRLYWYRQTLGQGPEFLTYFQNEAQLEKSRLLSDRFSAERPKGSFSTLEIQRTEQGDSAMYLCASSHPTSRTSGKGETQYFGPGTRLLVL.

This clone was seen once. The chain has TRBV10-1 and TRBJ2-7; 8 nucleotides match TRBD1. The CDR3 is 13 residues long. From germline, CDR1 is WNHNN and CDR2 SYGVQD (reference sequence). J gave up 6 bases and V 0 bases, and 1 base lay outside the gene matches. CDR3 region: CASSESGQGEQYF. In DNA form, the CDR3 reads TGCGCCAGCAGTGAGTCCGGACAGGGCGAGCAGTACTTC.

V usage is TRBV27 and J usage is TRBJ2-7; weak D call: TRBD1 (6 bases). CDR1 MNHEY and CDR2 SMNVEV come from the germline V gene (reference sequence). Between the trimmed V and J ends, which lost 5 bases and 6 bases, there was a span of 11 bases. The CDR3 is 12 residues long. DNA of the CDR3: TGTGCCAGCAGTAACCAGGGGTTCGAGCAGTACTTC. It encodes CASSNQGFEQYF.

The rearrangement links TRBV27 to TRBJ2-7; the match to TRBD1 covers 9 bases. With 2 bases clipped from V and 2 bases from J, the junction kept 10 bases outside the gene matches. The CDR3 contains 17 residues. The germline V gene encodes CDR1 MNHEY and CDR2 SMNVEV (reference sequence). The CDR3 region is CASSLVFGTGHTYEQYF. In DNA form, the CDR3 reads TGTGCCAGCAGTTTAGTTTTTGGGACAGGGCATACCTACGAGCAGTACTTC.

Comment on this clone: The germline gene is not matched at one end of the junction; a read error may be the cause. The chain is built from TRBV30 and TRBJ1-1, with TRBD1 matching 7 bases. The CDR3 sequence is 15 residues long. Germline V gene data show CDR1 as GTSNPN and CDR2 as SVGIG (reference sequence). CDR3 in DNA: TGTGCCTGTAGTGGACAGGCGATCATGAACACTGAAGCTTTCTTT. Its protein product is CACSGQAIMNTEAFF.

The chain employs TRBV5-1 and TRBJ1-1; 10 bases are shared with TRBD1. V was pared by 0 bases and J by 6 bases, with 5 bases of the junction left unmatched. CDR3 length: 15 residues. CDR1 is SGHRS and CDR2 is YFSETQ in the germline V gene. The CDR3 DNA follows: TGCGCCAGCAGCTTGGTGGGGACAGGGGCCCCTGAAGCTTTCTTT. Translation gives CASSLVGTGAPEAFF.

The chain uses TRBV10-3 and TRBJ2-6; TRBD2 agrees at 9 bases. The V segment lost 7 bases and the J segment 5 bases; nucleotides outside the gene matches: 18. This CDR3 contains 19 residues. CDR1 and CDR2 (germline): ENHRY, SYGVKD. Written as DNA, the CDR3 is TGTGCCATCAACCCCGGGCAGTTAGCGGGAGTTGGTCGGGCCAACGTCCTGACTTTC. This translates into CAINPGQLAGVGRANVLTF.

V is TRBV4-1 and J is TRBJ2-1; 11 nucleotides align to TRBD1. CDR3 length: 15 residues. CDR1 and CDR2 (germline): MGHRA, YSYEKL. With V trimmed by 0 bases and J by 10 bases, 5 bases remained unmatched. The CDR3, as DNA: TGCGCCAGCAGCCAAGAAGGGACAGGGGGTCGGGAGCAGTTCTTC. It is translated as CASSQEGTGGREQFF.